Below, one T cell receptor beta chain is given with its context. Its antigen is unknown. Via MiXCR, TCRdb re-called the reads, giving one row per CDR3 protein. This sample has fewer than 950,000 distinct CDR3 sequences, with approximately 32% found just once. This sample was taken from a study of T cell repertoires in cytomegalovirus infection. Per germline, CDR1 MNHEY and CDR2 SMNVEV (reference sequence). CDR3 length: 15 residues. Deletions cut 1 base from V and 7 bases from J, with 14 bases between. The origin of this receptor is a human donor in good health (CMV status not recorded). Some clones in this sample may be carry-over from other donors' samples. This rearrangement joins TRBV27 to TRBJ2-1; D could derive from TRBD1 or TRBD2 (6 bases each). The sequences come from cultured CD8+ T cells from PBMCs, collected from culture after CMV antigen stimulation. This CDR3 reads CASSLLGGLGNEQFF. Written as DNA, the CDR3 is TGTGCCAGCAGTTTATTAGGGGGGCTTGGAAATGAGCAGTTCTTC.